The rows below give T cell receptor beta chains drawn from one sample of a study of spatial heterogeneity in lung cancer. TCRdb fed the 5' RACE reads into MiXCR, producing one record per CDR3 protein. The sample includes some 40,000 distinct CDR3 sequences, 3.1% of them seen just once. The sample consisted of normal lung tissue next to the tumor, taken at surgery. The receptors come from a male donor with early-stage non-small cell lung cancer. Each CDR3 is given with its conserved first and last residue. The order of the fields is clone size, J gene, V gene, D gene, CDR3 DNA, CDR3 protein. A D gene is named only where the DNA matches it firmly. Rows may omit the clone size; those that give it use once, few, many or a size class.

. | TRBJ2-3 | TRBV5-1 | . | TGCGCCAGCAGCTTGTGGGGGGTCCCCACAGATACGCAGTATTTT | CASSLWGVPTDTQYF
many | TRBJ1-1 | TRBV27 | . | TGTGCCAGCAGTTTATCCACGAACACTGAAGCTTTCTTT | CASSLSTNTEAFF
many | TRBJ2-4 | TRBV6-5 | TRBD1 | TGTGCCAGCGGCGAGACAGGGGGCAAAAACATTCAGTACTTC | CASGETGGKNIQYF
many | TRBJ2-5 | TRBV5-1 | . | TGCGCCAGCAGCTGGGGCTCCGAGGAGACCCAGTACTTC | CASSWGSEETQYF
many | TRBJ1-3 | TRBV7-2 | . | TGTGCCAGCAGCTTAGGGGGCTCTGGAAACACCATATATTTT | CASSLGGSGNTIYF
many | TRBJ2-6 | TRBV6-1 | TRBD1 | TGTGCCAGCAGTGATGGGACAGGGGGCTCTGGGGCCAACGTCCTGACTTTC | CASSDGTGGSGANVLTF
many | TRBJ1-1 | TRBV5-1 | . | TGCGCCAGCAGTTCCCAGGGGTGGCCGGTTGGCACTGAAGCTTTCTTT | CASSSQGWPVGTEAFF
many | TRBJ2-5 | TRBV12-3/TRBV12-4 | . | TGTGCCACCAAACATGGGCTCCGGGGGACCCAGTACTTC | CATKHGLRGTQYF
many | TRBJ2-1 | TRBV3-1 | TRBD2 | TGTGCCAGCAGCCAAGGGGCTAGCGGTTCGGCGGGAAATGAGCAGTTCTTC | CASSQGASGSAGNEQFF
many | TRBJ1-2 | TRBV29-1 | TRBD1 | TGCAGCGTTGGAAGCCTAAAAGGTTTGGACAGGGGGCTCGGCTACACCTTC | CSVGSLKGLDRGLGYTF
many | TRBJ1-1 | TRBV10-2 | TRBD1 | TGCGCCAGCAGTGAGACCTACAGGGGTGAAGCTTTCTTT | CASSETYRGEAFF
many | TRBJ2-3 | TRBV7-8 | . | TGTGCCAGCAGGGATATGTCAGGGGACACGCAGTATTTT | CASRDMSGDTQYF
few | TRBJ2-7 | TRBV24-1 | . | TGTGCCTCCTGGGGGGGGCGGGCCTACGAGCAGTACTTC | CASWGGRAYEQYF
medium-sized | TRBJ2-3 | TRBV18 | . | TGTGCCAGCTCACCCGGGTCGATATTAAGCACAGATACGCAGTATTTT | CASSPGSILSTDTQYF
many | TRBJ2-7 | TRBV20-1 | . | TGCAGTGCTAGAGACACCTACGAGCAGTACTTC | CSARDTYEQYF
many | TRBJ1-1 | TRBV6-1 | . | TGTGCCAGCAGTGAACAGGGACCCAGCACTGAAGCTTTCTTT | CASSEQGPSTEAFF
. | TRBJ1-1 | TRBV7-3 | TRBD1 | TGTGCCAGCAGCCCGGGACAGGGACTTGAAGCTTTCTTT | CASSPGQGLEAFF
many | TRBJ1-1 | TRBV7-3 | . | TGTGCCAGCAGCCCCACGGGGAACCGGGACGCCATTTTT | CASSPTGNRDAIF
many | TRBJ1-5 | TRBV20-1 | . | TGCAGTGCTAGAGAAAGAGAGGGGAGCAATCAGCCCCAGCATTTT | CSAREREGSNQPQHF
. | TRBJ2-2 | TRBV7-2 | TRBD2 | TGTGCCAGCAGCAGACTAGCGGGGGGTACGGCCGGGGAGCTGTTTTTT | CASSRLAGGTAGELFF
many | TRBJ2-7 | TRBV4-2 | . | TGTGCCAGCAGCCTCTGGGGGGACTACGAGCAGTACTTC | CASSLWGDYEQYF
many | TRBJ1-3 | TRBV5-1 | . | TGCGCCAGCAGCCCCGGGCAGGCGAGCGTCGGAAACACCATATATTTT | CASSPGQASVGNTIYF
many | TRBJ1-3 | TRBV18 | TRBD1 | TGTGCCAGCTCACCGGGACAGGGAGGAAACACCATATATTTT | CASSPGQGGNTIYF
many | TRBJ2-7 | TRBV6-2/TRBV6-3 | . | TGTGCCAGCAGTCGGATTGACTACGAGCAGTACTTC | CASSRIDYEQYF
. | TRBJ2-1 | TRBV10-2 | . | TGCGCCAGCAGGAAACCGAGCTCCTACAATGAGCAGTTCTTC | CASRKPSSYNEQFF
many | TRBJ2-1 | TRBV15 | TRBD1 | TGTGCCACCAGCAGAGGCCCAGGGGGCGGTCTGTTCTTC | CATSRGPGGGLFF
few | TRBJ2-3 | TRBV7-2 | TRBD2 | TGTGCCAGCAGCCCCGGACTAGCGTCAAGTGATACGCAGTATTTT | CASSPGLASSDTQYF
many | TRBJ2-2 | TRBV30 | . | TGTGCCTGGAGTTTCGTCGGGGTTGGCGGGGAGCTGTTTTTT | CAWSFVGVGGELFF
many | TRBJ1-5 | TRBV21-1 | . | TGTGCCAGCAGCAAAGAGGTACCCAACCGCAATCAGCCCCAGCATTTT | CASSKEVPNRNQPQHF
. | TRBJ1-6 | TRBV4-1 | . | TGCGCCAGCAGCCAAGATTTGCGTACCGTAAATTCACCCCTCCACTTT | CASSQDLRTVNSPLHF
medium-sized | TRBJ1-2 | TRBV27 | . | TGTGCCAGCAGTCGCAGGGGAGGGCGAGGCTACACCTTC | CASSRRGGRGYTF
many | TRBJ1-6 | TRBV28 | . | TGTGCCAGCCGACAGAATAATTCACCCCTCCACTTT | CASRQNNSPLHF
many | TRBJ1-5 | TRBV19 | . | TGTGCCAGTAGTTGGCCAGGGGATCAGCCCCAGCATTTT | CASSWPGDQPQHF
many | TRBJ1-5 | TRBV18 | . | TGTGCCAGCTCACGCGACAGCACCAATCAGCCCCAGCATTTT | CASSRDSTNQPQHF
many | TRBJ2-3 | TRBV28 | . | TGTGCCAGCAGTTTATGGGGCGGGCAGATCCGAGATACGCAGTATTTT | CASSLWGGQIRDTQYF
. | TRBJ1-1 | TRBV11-2 | . | TGTGCCAGCAGCTGGGCCGAGTCCGCTGAAGCTTTCTTT | CASSWAESAEAFF
many | TRBJ2-4 | TRBV4-1 | TRBD1 | TGCGCCAGCAGCCAGGGGACAGGGGGCAGCGGAAACATTCAGTACTTC | CASSQGTGGSGNIQYF
many | TRBJ1-3 | TRBV29-1 | TRBD1 | TGCAGCGTCGGACAGGGAGGAAACACCATATATTTT | CSVGQGGNTIYF
many | TRBJ2-5 | TRBV4-1 | . | TGCGCCAGCAGCCAAGATAGTCCGCTCGCAGAGACCCAGTACTTC | CASSQDSPLAETQYF
. | TRBJ2-5 | TRBV7-2 | . | TGTGCCAGCAGCTTAGCGATCGGGAAGGGAGAGACCCAGTACTTC | CASSLAIGKGETQYF
. | TRBJ2-3 | TRBV20-1 | . | TGCAGTGCTAGAGATTCGGCTGGGGGAGATACGCAGTATTTT | CSARDSAGGDTQYF
many | TRBJ2-1 | TRBV2 | . | TGTGCCAGCAGTGTGACTGCCGATTGGAATGAGCAGTTCTTC | CASSVTADWNEQFF
many | TRBJ2-3 | TRBV20-1 | . | TGCAGTGTAGGGGGGGCCGCAGATACGCAGTATTTT | CSVGGAADTQYF
. | TRBJ2-7 | TRBV27 | . | TGTGCCAGCAGTTTCGGCGCGGCCTACGAGCAGTACTTC | CASSFGAAYEQYF
many | TRBJ1-5 | TRBV7-3 | TRBD1 | TGTGCCAGCAGCTTACGGCCCAGGGGGTTCAATCAGCCCCAGCATTTT | CASSLRPRGFNQPQHF
many | TRBJ2-3 | TRBV20-1 | TRBD1 | TGCAGTGCTGGGGACAGTTCAACTAACACAGATACGCAGTATTTT | CSAGDSSTNTDTQYF